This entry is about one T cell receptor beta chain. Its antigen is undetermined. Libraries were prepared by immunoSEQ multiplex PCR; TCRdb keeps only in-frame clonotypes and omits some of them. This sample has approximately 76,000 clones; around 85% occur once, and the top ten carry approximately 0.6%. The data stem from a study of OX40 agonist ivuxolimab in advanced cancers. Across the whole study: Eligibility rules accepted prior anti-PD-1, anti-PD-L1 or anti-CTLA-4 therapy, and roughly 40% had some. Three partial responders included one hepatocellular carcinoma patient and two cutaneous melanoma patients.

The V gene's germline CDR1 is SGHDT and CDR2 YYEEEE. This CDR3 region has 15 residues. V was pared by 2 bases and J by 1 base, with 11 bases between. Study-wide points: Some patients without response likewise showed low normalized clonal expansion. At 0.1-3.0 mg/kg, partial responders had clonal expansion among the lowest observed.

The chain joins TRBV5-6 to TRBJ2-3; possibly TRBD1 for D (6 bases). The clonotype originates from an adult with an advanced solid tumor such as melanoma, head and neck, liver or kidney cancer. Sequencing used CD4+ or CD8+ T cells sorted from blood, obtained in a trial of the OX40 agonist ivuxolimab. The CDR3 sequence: CASSFKAGGTDTQYF. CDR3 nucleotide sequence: TGTGCCAGCAGCTTTAAGGCAGGGGGCACAGATACGCAGTATTTT.